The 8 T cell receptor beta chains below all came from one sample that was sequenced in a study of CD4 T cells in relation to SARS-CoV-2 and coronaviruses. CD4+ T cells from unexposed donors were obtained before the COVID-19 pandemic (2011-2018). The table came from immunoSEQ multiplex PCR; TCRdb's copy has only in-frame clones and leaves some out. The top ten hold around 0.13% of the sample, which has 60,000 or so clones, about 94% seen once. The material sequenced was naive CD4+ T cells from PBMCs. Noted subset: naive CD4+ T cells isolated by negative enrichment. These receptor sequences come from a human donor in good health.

The CDR3 sequence: CASSFSTPSSYEQYF. For the CDR3, the DNA is TGTGCCAGCAGTTTCTCTACACCCAGCTCCTACGAGCAGTACTTC. The chain links TRBV28 to TRBJ2-7; D ambiguous. Germline values: CDR1 MDHEN, CDR2 SYDVKM. CDR3 size: 15 residues. V shed 3 bases and J shed 0 bases, with 12 bases lying between them.

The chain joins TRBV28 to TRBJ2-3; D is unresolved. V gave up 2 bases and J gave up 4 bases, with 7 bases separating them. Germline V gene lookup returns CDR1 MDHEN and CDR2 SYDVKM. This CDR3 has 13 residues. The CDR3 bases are TGTGCCAGCAGTTTACCCCTCCCAGATACGCAGTATTTT. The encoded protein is CASSLPLPDTQYF.

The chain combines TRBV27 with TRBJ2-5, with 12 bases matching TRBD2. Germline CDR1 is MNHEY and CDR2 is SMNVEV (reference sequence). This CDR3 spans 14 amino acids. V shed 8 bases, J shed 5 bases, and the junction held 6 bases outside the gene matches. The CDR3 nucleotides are TGTGCCAGCGGTGGACTAGCGGGACTCGAGACCCAGTACTTC. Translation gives CASGGLAGLETQYF.

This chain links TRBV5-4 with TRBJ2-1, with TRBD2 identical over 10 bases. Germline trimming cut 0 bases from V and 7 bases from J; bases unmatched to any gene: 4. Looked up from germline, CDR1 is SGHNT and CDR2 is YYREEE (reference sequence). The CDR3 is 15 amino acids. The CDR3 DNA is TGTGCCAGCAGCTTGGGACTAGCGGGTTGGAATGAGCAGTTCTTC. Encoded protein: CASSLGLAGWNEQFF. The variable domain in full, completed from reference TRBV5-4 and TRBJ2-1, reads ETGVTQSPTHLIKTRGQQVTLRCSSQSGHNTVSWYQQALGQGPQFIFQYYREEENGRGNFPPRFSGLQFPNYSSELNVNALELDDSALYLCASSLGLAGWNEQFFGPGTRLTVL.

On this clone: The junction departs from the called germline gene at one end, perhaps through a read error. The CDR3 here is CAGGRGRSEANVLTF. The CDR3 nucleotides read TGTGCCGGGGGTCGGGGGCGATCTGAGGCCAACGTCCTGACTTTC. This chain uses TRBV7-9 with TRBJ2-6, with D possibly being TRBD1 or TRBD2 (6 bases each). Germline CDR1 SEHNR, CDR2 FQNEAQ (reference sequence). The CDR3 runs to 15 residues.

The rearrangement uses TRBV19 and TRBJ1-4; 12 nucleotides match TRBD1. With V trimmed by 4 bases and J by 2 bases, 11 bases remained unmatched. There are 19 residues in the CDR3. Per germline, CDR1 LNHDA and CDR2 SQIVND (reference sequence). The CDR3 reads CASSRGTGGTRATNEKLFF. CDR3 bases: TGTGCCAGTAGTAGAGGGACAGGGGGCACCCGTGCGACTAATGAAAAACTGTTTTTT.

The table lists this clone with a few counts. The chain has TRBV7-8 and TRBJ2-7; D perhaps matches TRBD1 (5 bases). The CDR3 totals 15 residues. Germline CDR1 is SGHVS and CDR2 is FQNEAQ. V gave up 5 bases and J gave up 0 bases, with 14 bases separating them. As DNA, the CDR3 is TGTGCCAGCAGCCCGTTACAGGTGAGCTCCTACGAGCAGTACTTC. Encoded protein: CASSPLQVSSYEQYF.

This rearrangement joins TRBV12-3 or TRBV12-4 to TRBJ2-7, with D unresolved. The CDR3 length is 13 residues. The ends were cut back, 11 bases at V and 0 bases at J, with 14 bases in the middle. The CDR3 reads CASRSRNSYEQYF. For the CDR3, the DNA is TGTGCCTCCAGGTCCAGGAACTCCTACGAGCAGTACTTC.